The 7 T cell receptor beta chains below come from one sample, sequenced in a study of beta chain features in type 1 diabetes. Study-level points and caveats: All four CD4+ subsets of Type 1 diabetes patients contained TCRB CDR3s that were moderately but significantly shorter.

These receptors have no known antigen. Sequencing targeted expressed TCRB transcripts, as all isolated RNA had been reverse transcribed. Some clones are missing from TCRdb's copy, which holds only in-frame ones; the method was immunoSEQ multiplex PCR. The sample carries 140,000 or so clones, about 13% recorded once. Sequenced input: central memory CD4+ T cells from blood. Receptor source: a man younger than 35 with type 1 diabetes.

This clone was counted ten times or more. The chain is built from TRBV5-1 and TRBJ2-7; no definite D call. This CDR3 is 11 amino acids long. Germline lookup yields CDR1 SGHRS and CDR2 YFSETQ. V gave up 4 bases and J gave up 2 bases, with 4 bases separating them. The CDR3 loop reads CASSTAYEQYF. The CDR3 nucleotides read TGCGCCAGCAGCACGGCCTACGAGCAGTACTTC.

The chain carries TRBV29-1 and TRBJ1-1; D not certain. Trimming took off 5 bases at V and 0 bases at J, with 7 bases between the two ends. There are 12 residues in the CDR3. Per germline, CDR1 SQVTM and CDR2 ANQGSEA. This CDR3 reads CSVSVMNTEAFF. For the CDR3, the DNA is TGCAGCGTTTCGGTTATGAACACTGAAGCTTTCTTT.

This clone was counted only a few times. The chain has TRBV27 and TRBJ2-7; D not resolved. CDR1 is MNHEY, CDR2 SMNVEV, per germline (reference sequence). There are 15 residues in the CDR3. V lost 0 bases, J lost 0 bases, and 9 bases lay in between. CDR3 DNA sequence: TGTGCCAGCAGTTTATCGGCCAGCTACTCCTACGAGCAGTACTTC. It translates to CASSLSASYSYEQYF.

This CDR3 reads CASSPFGGLSTEAFF. CDR3 nucleotides: TGTGCCAGCAGCCCATTCGGGGGGCTGAGCACTGAAGCTTTCTTT. V is TRBV5-5 and J is TRBJ1-1, with TRBD1 as a possible D gene (6 bases). The V end was cut by 4 bases, the J end by 4 bases, with 17 bases between. The V gene's germline CDR1 is SGHKS and CDR2 YYEKEE (reference sequence). The CDR3 consists of 15 residues.

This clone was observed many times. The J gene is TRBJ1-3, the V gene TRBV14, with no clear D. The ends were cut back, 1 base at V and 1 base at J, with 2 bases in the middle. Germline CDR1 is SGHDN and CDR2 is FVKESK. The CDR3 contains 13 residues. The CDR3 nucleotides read TGTGCCAGCAGCCAAGCGTCTGGAAACACCATATATTTT. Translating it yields CASSQASGNTIYF.

CDR3 bases: TGTGCCGGAGCCACTGGACCGGGGGGCAACTATGGCTACACCTTC. Translation: CAGATGPGGNYGYTF. V and J are TRBV30 and TRBJ1-2; TRBD1 might be the D (6 bases). Germline V lookup: CDR1 GTSNPN, CDR2 SVGIG (reference sequence). Deletions cut 8 bases from V and 2 bases from J, with 21 bases between. The CDR3 runs 15 residues.

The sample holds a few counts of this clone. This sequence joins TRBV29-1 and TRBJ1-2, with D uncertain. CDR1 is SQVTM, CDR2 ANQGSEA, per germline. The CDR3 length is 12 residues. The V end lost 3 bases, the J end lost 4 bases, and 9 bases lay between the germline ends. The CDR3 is CSVDGTTYGYTF. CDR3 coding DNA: TGCAGCGTTGATGGCACCACCTATGGCTACACCTTC.